The rows below give T cell receptor beta chains drawn from one sample of a study of cytomegalovirus exposure and HLA in healthy donors. The data were produced by immunoSEQ multiplex PCR, yet TCRdb's version contains in-frame clones alone and is incomplete. Its table lists some 110,000 clones. Input material: PBMCs. Every receptor here comes from a man younger than 40 in good health and CMV-seronegative. Both conserved end residues are part of each CDR3. D genes are given only for firm matches. The listing skips clone size in some rows; elsewhere it reads once, few, many or a size class.

j_call,v_call,clone_size,d_call,cdr3_nt,cdr3_aa
TRBJ2-5,TRBV27,NA,NA,TGTGCCAGCAGTCCTGGGCGGGGGCTAATGGAGACCCAGTACTTC,CASSPGRGLMETQYF
TRBJ2-2,TRBV21-1,NA,NA,TGTGCCAGCAGCACACCTAAGACGGGACTAGCGCGAACCGGGGAGCTGTTTTTT,CASSTPKTGLARTGELFF
TRBJ1-3,TRBV4-3,NA,TRBD1,TGCGCCAGCAGCCCGGACAGGAATGTAGGAAACACCATATATTTT,CASSPDRNVGNTIYF
TRBJ2-3,TRBV18,NA,TRBD2,TGTGCCAGCTCACCACCGATGGTAGCGGGAGGAGCAGATACGCAGTATTTT,CASSPPMVAGGADTQYF
TRBJ2-7,TRBV5-6,NA,TRBD1,TGTGCCAGCAGCTTGGTTGCAGGGGGCCACGAGCAGTACTTC,CASSLVAGGHEQYF
TRBJ2-7,TRBV4-2,NA,NA,TGTGCCAGCAGCCAAGGCGGGACTGCTGGATGGTACGAGCAGTACTTC,CASSQGGTAGWYEQYF
TRBJ2-3,TRBV29-1,NA,TRBD2,TGCAGCGCCTCGGCGGCGGGGGGCACAGATACGCAGTATTTT,CSASAAGGTDTQYF
TRBJ2-7,TRBV5-1,NA,NA,TGCGCCAGCAGCCCCGGCCGGGGAGAGGAGAGGTACGAGCAGTACTTC,CASSPGRGEERYEQYF
TRBJ2-4,TRBV18,medium-sized,TRBD1,TGTGCCAGCTCACACAGGGGGTTAAACATTCAGTACTTC,CASSHRGLNIQYF
TRBJ1-4,TRBV6-1,NA,NA,TGTGCCAGCAGTCCCTTTACCGGTGAAAAACTGTTTTTT,CASSPFTGEKLFF
TRBJ2-3,TRBV11-2,NA,NA,TGTGCCAGCAGCCACGGAGGGGTGCCGAGCACAGATACGCAGTATTTT,CASSHGGVPSTDTQYF
TRBJ2-1,TRBV29-1,NA,TRBD1,TGCAGCGTTGTAGGTCAGGGGGCGCTATCCTACAATGAGCAGTTCTTC,CSVVGQGALSYNEQFF
TRBJ2-5,TRBV30,NA,TRBD2,TGTGCCTGGAGTGTTCCGGGAGGGGGAGAGACCCAGTACTTC,CAWSVPGGGETQYF
TRBJ1-2,TRBV28,NA,NA,TGTGCCAGCAGTTCGGGACAACCCGGCTACACCTTC,CASSSGQPGYTF
TRBJ2-3,TRBV14,NA,TRBD2,TGTGCCAGCAGCCAAGACTTCGCGGGAGGGAGCACAGATACGCAGTATTTT,CASSQDFAGGSTDTQYF
TRBJ1-2,TRBV28,NA,TRBD1,TGTGCCAGCAGTTTGGGTGGGGACAGGGGCCCCTATGGCTACACCTTC,CASSLGGDRGPYGYTF
TRBJ2-5,TRBV28,NA,TRBD1,TGTGCCAGCAGTATAGACAGGGTGCGACAAGAGACCCAGTACTTC,CASSIDRVRQETQYF
TRBJ2-3,TRBV5-6,NA,TRBD2,TGTGCCAGCAGCTTTGGACTAGCGGGAGTTTCTGTAGATACGCAGTATTTT,CASSFGLAGVSVDTQYF
TRBJ2-1,TRBV21-1,NA,NA,TGTGCCAGCAGCAAAGAGCGTGGGACTAGCGACGGGTCCTACAATGAGCAGTTCTTC,CASSKERGTSDGSYNEQFF
TRBJ1-2,TRBV19,NA,NA,TGTGCCAGCTTATTAGACGACCGACATGTACTACCTAGCGGCTACACCTTC,CASLLDDRHVLPSGYTF
TRBJ2-7,TRBV5-6,NA,TRBD2,TGTGCCAGCCGCAGCGGGGGCACCGCCTGGAGTGAGCAGTACTTC,CASRSGGTAWSEQYF
TRBJ2-2,TRBV27,NA,TRBD1,TGTGCCAGCAGAGGTAACAGGGGAAGCACCGGGGAGCTGTTTTTT,CASRGNRGSTGELFF
TRBJ2-2,TRBV7-8,NA,TRBD2,TGTGCCAGCAGCTTTTCTAGCGGGAAAGACGGGGAGCTGTTTTTT,CASSFSSGKDGELFF
TRBJ2-7,TRBV27,NA,NA,TGTGCCAGTCGTCCCCTTTACTCCTACGAGCAGTACTTC,CASRPLYSYEQYF